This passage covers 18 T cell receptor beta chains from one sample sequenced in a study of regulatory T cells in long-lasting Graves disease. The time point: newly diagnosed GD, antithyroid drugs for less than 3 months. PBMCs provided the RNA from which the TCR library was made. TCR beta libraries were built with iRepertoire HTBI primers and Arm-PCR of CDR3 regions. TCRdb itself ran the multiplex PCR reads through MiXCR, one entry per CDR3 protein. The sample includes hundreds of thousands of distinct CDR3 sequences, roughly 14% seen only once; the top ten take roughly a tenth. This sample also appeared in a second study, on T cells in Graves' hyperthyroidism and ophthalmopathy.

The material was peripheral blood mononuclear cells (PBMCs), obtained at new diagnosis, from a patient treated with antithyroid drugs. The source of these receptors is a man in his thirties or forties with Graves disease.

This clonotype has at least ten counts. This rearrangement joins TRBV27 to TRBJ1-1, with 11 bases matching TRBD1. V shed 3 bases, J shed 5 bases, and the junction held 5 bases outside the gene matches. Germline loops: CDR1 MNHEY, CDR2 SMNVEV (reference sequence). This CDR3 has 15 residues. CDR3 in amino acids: CASSLGTGGRTEAFF. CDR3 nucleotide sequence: TGTGCCAGCAGTTTGGGGACAGGGGGTAGGACTGAAGCTTTCTTT.

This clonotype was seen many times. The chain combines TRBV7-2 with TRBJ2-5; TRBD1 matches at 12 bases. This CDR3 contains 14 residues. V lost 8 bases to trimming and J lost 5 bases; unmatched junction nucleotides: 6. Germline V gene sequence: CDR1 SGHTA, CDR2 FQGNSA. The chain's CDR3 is CASSGTGGEETQYF. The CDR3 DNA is TGTGCCAGCTCGGGGACAGGGGGCGAGGAGACCCAGTACTTC.

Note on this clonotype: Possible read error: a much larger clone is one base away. CDR3 sequence reads: CASSPTPIDRSYGYAF. CDR3 nucleotide sequence: TGTGCCAGCAGTCCAACTCCTATAGACAGGAGCTATGGCTACGCCTTC. The chain uses TRBV6-1 and TRBJ1-2; the D gene is possibly TRBD1 (6 bases). The CDR3 is made up of 16 amino acids. CDR1 and CDR2 (germline): MNHNS, SASEGT.

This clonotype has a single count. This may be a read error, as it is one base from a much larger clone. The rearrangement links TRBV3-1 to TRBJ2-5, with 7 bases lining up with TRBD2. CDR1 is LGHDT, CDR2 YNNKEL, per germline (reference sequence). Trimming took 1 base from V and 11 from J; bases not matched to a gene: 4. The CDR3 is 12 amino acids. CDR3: CASSQVAGVQYF. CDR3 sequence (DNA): TGTGCCAGCAGCCAAGTGGCGGGGGTACAGTACTTC.

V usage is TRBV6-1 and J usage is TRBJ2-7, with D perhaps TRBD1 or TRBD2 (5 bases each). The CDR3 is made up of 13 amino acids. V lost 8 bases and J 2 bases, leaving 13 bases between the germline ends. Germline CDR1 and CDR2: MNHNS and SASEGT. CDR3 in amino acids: CASPGDRPYEQYF. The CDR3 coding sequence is TGTGCCAGCCCCGGGGACCGACCCTACGAGCAGTACTTC.

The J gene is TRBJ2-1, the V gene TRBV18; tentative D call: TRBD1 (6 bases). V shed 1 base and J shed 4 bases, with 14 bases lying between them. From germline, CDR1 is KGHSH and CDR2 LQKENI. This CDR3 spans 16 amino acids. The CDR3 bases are TGTGCCAGCTCACCACAGCCAGGGGTGTTGTACAATGAGCAGTTCTTC. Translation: CASSPQPGVLYNEQFF. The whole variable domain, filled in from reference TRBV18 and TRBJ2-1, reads NAGVMQNPRHLVRRRGQEARLRCSPMKGHSHVYWYRQLPEEGLKFMVYLQKENIIDESGMPKERFSAEFPKEGPSILRIQQVVRGDSAAYFCASSPQPGVLYNEQFFGPGTRLTVL.

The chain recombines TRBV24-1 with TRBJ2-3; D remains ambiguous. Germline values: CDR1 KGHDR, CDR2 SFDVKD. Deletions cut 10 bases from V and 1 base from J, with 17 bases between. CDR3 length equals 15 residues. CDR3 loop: CATGLPAKGTDTQYF. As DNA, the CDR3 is TGTGCCACTGGGCTCCCGGCGAAGGGCACAGATACGCAGTATTTT.

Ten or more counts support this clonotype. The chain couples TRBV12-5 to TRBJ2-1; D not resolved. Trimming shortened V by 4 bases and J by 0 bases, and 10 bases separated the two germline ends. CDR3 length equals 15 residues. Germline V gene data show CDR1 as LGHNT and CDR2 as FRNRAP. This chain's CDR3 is CASGSRQLSYNEQFF. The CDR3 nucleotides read TGTGCTAGTGGTTCCCGCCAGCTCTCCTACAATGAGCAGTTCTTC. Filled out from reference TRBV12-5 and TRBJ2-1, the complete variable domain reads DARVTQTPRHKVTEMGQEVTMRCQPILGHNTVFWYRQTMMQGLELLAYFRNRAPLDDSGMPKDRFSAEMPDATLATLKIQPSEPRDSAVYFCASGSRQLSYNEQFFGPGTRLTVL.

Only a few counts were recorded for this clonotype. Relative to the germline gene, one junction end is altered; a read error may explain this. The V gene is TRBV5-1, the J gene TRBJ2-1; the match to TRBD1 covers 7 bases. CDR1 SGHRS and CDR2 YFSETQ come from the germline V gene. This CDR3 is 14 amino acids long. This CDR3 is CASSLGTGINERFF. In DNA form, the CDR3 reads TGCGCCAGCAGCTTGGGGACAGGCATCAATGAGCGGTTCTTC.

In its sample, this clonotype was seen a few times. CDR3 nucleotides: TGTGCCAGCAGCCTGACCGCCGTGAACACTGAAGCTTTCTTT. Protein: CASSLTAVNTEAFF. The chain recombines TRBV7-3 with TRBJ1-1; D not resolved. The CDR3 length is 14 residues. The V gene's germline CDR1 is SGHTA and CDR2 FQGTGA. Trimming took 5 bases from V and 0 from J, leaving 10 bases between them.

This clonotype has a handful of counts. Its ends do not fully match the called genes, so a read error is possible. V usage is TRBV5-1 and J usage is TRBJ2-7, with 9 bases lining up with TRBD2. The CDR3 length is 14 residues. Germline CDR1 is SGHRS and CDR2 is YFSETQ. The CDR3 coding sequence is TGCGCCAGCCGGAAGCGGGAGGTCTCCTACGAGCGGTACTTC. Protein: CASRKREVSYERYF.

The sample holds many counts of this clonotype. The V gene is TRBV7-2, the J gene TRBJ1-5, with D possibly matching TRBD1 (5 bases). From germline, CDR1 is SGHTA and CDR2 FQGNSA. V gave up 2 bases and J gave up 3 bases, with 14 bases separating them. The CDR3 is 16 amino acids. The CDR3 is CASSLSGTASNQPQHF. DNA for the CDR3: TGTGCCAGCAGCTTATCCGGGACGGCTTCCAATCAGCCCCAGCATTTT. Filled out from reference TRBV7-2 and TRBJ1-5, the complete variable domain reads GAGVSQSPSNKVTEKGKDVELRCDPISGHTALYWYRQSLGQGLEFLIYFQGNSAPDKSGLPSDRFSAERTGGSVSTLTIQRTQQEDSAVYLCASSLSGTASNQPQHFGDGTRLSIL.

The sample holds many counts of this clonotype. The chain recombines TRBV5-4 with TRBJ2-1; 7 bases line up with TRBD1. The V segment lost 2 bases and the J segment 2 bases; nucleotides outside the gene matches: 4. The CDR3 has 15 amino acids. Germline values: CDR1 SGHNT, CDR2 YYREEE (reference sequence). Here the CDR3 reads CASSLGGPTYNEQFF. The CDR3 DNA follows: TGTGCCAGCAGCTTAGGGGGCCCGACCTACAATGAGCAGTTCTTC.

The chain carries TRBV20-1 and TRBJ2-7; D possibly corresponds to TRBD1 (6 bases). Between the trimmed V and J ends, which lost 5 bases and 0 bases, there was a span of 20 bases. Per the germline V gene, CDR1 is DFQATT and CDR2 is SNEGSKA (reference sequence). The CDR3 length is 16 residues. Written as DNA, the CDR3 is TGCAGTGCTCCCACTTTCCCCGGACAGAGCTCCTACGAGCAGTACTTC. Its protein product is CSAPTFPGQSSYEQYF.

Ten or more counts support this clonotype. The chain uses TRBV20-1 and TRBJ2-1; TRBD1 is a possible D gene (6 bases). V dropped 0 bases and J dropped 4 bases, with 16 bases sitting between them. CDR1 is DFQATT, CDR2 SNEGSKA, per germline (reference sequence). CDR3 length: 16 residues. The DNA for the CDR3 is TGCAGTGCTAGAGATTCCGGACAGAGAAATTACAATGAGCAGTTCTTC. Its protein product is CSARDSGQRNYNEQFF.

The CDR3 here is CASSEGAGDIQYF. CDR3 nucleotides: TGCGCCAGCAGTGAGGGGGCGGGGGACATTCAGTACTTC. This chain joins TRBV10-2 and TRBJ2-4, with TRBD2 matching over 7 bases. The CDR3 has 13 residues. The V gene end was trimmed by 2 bases and the J gene end by 8 bases; junction bases not matched to a gene: 3. CDR1 and CDR2 from the germline V gene are WSHSY and SAAADI.

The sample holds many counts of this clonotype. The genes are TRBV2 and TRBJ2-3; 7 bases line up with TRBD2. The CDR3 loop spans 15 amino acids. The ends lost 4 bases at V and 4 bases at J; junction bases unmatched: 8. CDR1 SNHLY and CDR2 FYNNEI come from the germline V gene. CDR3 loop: CASSGGRRDPDTQYF. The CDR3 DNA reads TGTGCCAGCAGTGGCGGGAGAAGAGACCCAGATACGCAGTATTTT.

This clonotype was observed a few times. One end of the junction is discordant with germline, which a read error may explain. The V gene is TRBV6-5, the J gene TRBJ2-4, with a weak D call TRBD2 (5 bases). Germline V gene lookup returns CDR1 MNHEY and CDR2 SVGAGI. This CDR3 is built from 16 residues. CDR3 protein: CASSYVSGFGKSIQYF. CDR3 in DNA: TGTGCCAGCAGTTACGTCTCGGGGTTTGGCAAAAGCATTCAGTACTTC.